This TCR beta chain was profiled in a study of beta chain features in type 1 diabetes (dated 2018 in TCRdb). General notes on the study: No differences in mean age, gender distribution, total cell number or subset yield were found between patients and healthy donors. Across all samples, fewer than 130 million sorted cells were examined, and cell number per subset correlated strongly with RNA yield. The study compared TCRB repertoires of sorted circulating CD4+ T cell subsets between recently diagnosed type 1 diabetes patients and matched healthy donors. Regulatory and stem cell-like memory subsets were obtained from only 8 patients and roughly eight healthy donors, while naive and central memory subsets were obtained from all 30 or so donors. Overall study outcomes, separate from this receptor: Fewer insertions and more nucleotide deletions at VDJ recombination sites were observed in patients with type 1 diabetes, implying thymic rearrangement abnormalities. HLA sub-analyses involved small numbers of individuals, so any influence of HLA type on TCRB rearrangement remained unresolved. A moderate but significant shortening of TCRB CDR3 length was observed in type 1 diabetes patients in all four CD4+ subsets. Shorter templates might be favored by PCR, yet because patient and control samples were amplified and corrected together, any such skew would affect both groups equally. Sequencing cDNA rather than genomic DNA could over-represent highly expressing activated cells, although activation and CD3 levels did not differ between groups. Naive, central memory and regulatory TCRB repertoires appeared more similar among patients than among healthy donors.

Including cysteine and phenylalanine, the CDR3 has 17 amino acids. Just CDR3 DNA is preserved here, 51 bases in frame from base 1. CDR1 SGHAT and CDR2 FQNNGV are derived from the germline V gene. V is trimmed back by 1 base and J by 0 bases, and the junction contains 5 bases that no gene match accounts for. Each donor gave one peripheral blood draw, averaging approximately 120 mL, which was collected into heparinised tubes. A BD FACSAria II was used to sort naive, central memory, regulatory and stem cell-like memory CD4+ T cells with a panel that included CD45RO, CCR7, CD25, CD127, CD95 and CD27. A purity above 95% was achieved for all sorted populations. Right away, PBMCs were isolated by Lymphoprep density gradient centrifugation and were stained directly, with no culture step. So that batch effects would be minimized, each experiment stained and sorted samples in pairs, pairing one healthy donor with one patient.

The entire amount of isolated RNA was reverse transcribed using the High Capacity cDNA Reverse Transcription Kit, so the sequenced TCRB transcripts were expressed ones. Deep immunoSEQ sequencing was performed on naive, central memory and regulatory T cell samples, with an average of around 3.5 million total reads per sample. Sorted cells were lysed in RLT buffer, and RNA was extracted using DNase-treated RNeasy Micro or Mini kits according to cell number. Each cell subset was processed on its own to prevent cross-contamination, while patient and healthy donor samples were processed together. The immunoSEQ multiplex PCR was used to amplify TCRB sequences from cDNA, generating 87-bp fragments that spanned the CDR3 region. The amplicons were sequenced using the Illumina HiSeq platform. The study's processing was this. Synthetic template baselines were used to correct PCR bias computationally, reads within Hamming distance 2 were collapsed together, and singletons that could not be merged were discarded. Reads were aligned against IMGT to assign V, D and J genes, CDR3 length and insertions or deletions at six rearrangement sites. Within each subset, clonotype counts were normalized to sorted cell number, and only after that were true diversity and Gini coefficients computed with the tcR R package. Repertoire sharing was quantified using the overlap coefficient calculated on TCRB nucleotide sequences. As a proxy for the pre-selection repertoire, out-of-frame TCRB sequences from naive cells were analyzed. Here the immuneACCESS table is served through TCRdb, limited to in-frame sequences with V and J called. Missing clones are a known gap in these copies; in checked studies unresolved V genes cover under half, and the rest lacks a known reason. The DNA gave D and trimming, while V, J and clone size come from that table. Present in this sample are 250,000 to 300,000 clones, approximately 25% of which were seen just once. Roughly 0.011% of the sample belongs to the ten largest clones.

This clone was counted only a few times. Its antigen remains undetermined. No per-base quality is available; no much larger clone lies one base away. Sequencing used naive CD4+ T cells from blood. Interpreted using the paper, the cell subset or site label stands for: true naive CD4+ T cells. This receptor chain uses TRBV11-2 and TRBJ2-1; 8 junctional bases match TRBD2. This clonotype originated in a woman aged 25 to 39 with type 1 diabetes. The CDR3 region reads CASSLVAGSSSYNEQFF. The DNA reads TGTGCCAGCAGCTTAGTAGCGGGATCGAGCTCCTACAATGAGCAGTTCTTC.